Sequencing of this T cell receptor (beta chain) was carried out in a study of T cells after posttransplantation cyclophosphamide. Germline CDR1 MNHEY, CDR2 SMNVEV (reference sequence). Trimming removed 5 bases from V and 1 base from J; junction bases left unmatched: 7. This CDR3 comprises 16 residues. Control samples came 1 year after myeloablative marrow transplants with methotrexate plus calcineurin inhibitor. Here immunoSEQ multiplex PCR was the method, and the copy in TCRdb shows in-frame clones only, minus some. The table shows about 9,900 clones, with more than 75% occurring only once. Sequencing used PBMCs, obtained after an allogeneic stem cell transplant with a calcineurin inhibitor and methotrexate. The sequence derives from a young adult male patient who received an allogeneic stem cell transplant from an unrelated donor, was CMV-positive, and had no GVHD. Some T cells may be provided by the graft donor. V is TRBV27 and J is TRBJ2-3; 9 bases align to TRBD1. The CDR3 nucleotides are TGTGCCAGCAGTCCCCGGGACAGGGCTCGCACAGATACGCAGTATTTT. As protein: CASSPRDRARTDTQYF.